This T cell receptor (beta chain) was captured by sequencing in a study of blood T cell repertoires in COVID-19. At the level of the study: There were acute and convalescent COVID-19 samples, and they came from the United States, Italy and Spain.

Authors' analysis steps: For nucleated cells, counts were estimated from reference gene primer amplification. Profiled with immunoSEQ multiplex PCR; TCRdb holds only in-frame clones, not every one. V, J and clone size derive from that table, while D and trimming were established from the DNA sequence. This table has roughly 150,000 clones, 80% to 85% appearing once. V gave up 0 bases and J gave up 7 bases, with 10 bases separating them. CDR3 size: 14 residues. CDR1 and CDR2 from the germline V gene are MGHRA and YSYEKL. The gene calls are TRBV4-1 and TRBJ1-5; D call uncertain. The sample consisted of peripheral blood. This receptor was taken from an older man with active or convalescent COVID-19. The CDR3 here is CASSQEFRGQPQHF. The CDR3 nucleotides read TGCGCCAGCAGCCAAGAGTTTCGAGGCCAGCCCCAGCATTTT.